The clone carrying this T cell receptor beta chain was picked up many times. Its antigen is not known. This sample was included in a study of post-analysis software for immune sequencing data. Study-wide background: The courses of disease that were included comprised relapsing-remitting, secondary progressive and progressive-relapsing multiple sclerosis. Study-wide findings and caveats: Multiple sclerosis was associated with a significant reduction in normalized Chao1 diversity relative to controls. In patients, five TRBV segments were more frequent than in controls, with TRBV5-6, TRBV5-1 and TRBV20-1 among them. Samples from a shared batch, those prepared together, strongly co-clustered by F measure.

Unique molecular identifiers had been added to the TCR beta cDNA libraries. From around 1 to 10 million T cells, 400,000 to 650,000 cDNA molecules were obtained. TCRdb processed the PCR reads anew with MiXCR; each CDR3 protein has one entry. In the table there are roughly 730,000 distinct CDR3 sequences, approximately 30% of which are singletons. V lost 3 bases, J lost 1 base, and 8 bases stayed unmatched. The CDR3 contains 16 residues. CDR1 and CDR2 from the germline V gene are SGHRS and YFSETQ. V is TRBV5-1 and J is TRBJ2-7; TRBD2 agrees at 9 bases. The sample comprised blood. This clonotype originated in a girl aged 5 to 17 with multiple sclerosis. CDR3 amino acids: CASSSGLAPYSYEQYF. DNA for the CDR3: TGCGCCAGCAGCTCCGGACTAGCGCCATATTCCTACGAGCAGTACTTC.